One and the same sample provided the 16 T cell receptor beta chains below, sequenced in a study of post-analysis software for immune sequencing data. Unique molecular identifiers were present in the TCR beta cDNA libraries. Each CDR3 protein gets one entry after TCRdb re-called the PCR reads with MiXCR. Of 750,000 to 950,000 distinct CDR3 sequences listed, under 70% are singletons. Study results and limitations: In patients, TRBV5-6, TRBV5-1 and TRBV20-1 belonged to roughly five TRBV segments found more frequently than in controls.

Their recognized antigens are unknown. The sequenced sample consisted of blood. Source of these receptors: a girl aged 5-17 years with multiple sclerosis.

V gene TRBV27 combines with J gene TRBJ2-4, with TRBD1 matching 9 bases. The CDR3 sequence is 14 residues long. Per the germline V gene, CDR1 is MNHEY and CDR2 is SMNVEV (reference sequence). V shed 5 bases and J 12 bases; nucleotides not matched to a gene: 11. The CDR3, as DNA: TGTGCCAGCAGTCTCTCCGGGACAGGGATCTCTCAGTACTTC. It encodes CASSLSGTGISQYF.

As for this clonotype: At one end the junction does not follow the germline gene, possibly because of a read error. The chain couples TRBV12-3 or TRBV12-4 to TRBJ2-1; no firm D call. This CDR3 contains 11 residues. CDR3 bases: TGTGCCGGCAGTTTTTACGGTGAGCAGTTCTTC. This encodes CAGSFYGEQFF.

This clonotype showed up many times. This chain joins TRBV18 and TRBJ2-7; D is undetermined. V was shortened by 3 bases and J by 3 bases, with 9 bases between the two germline ends. This CDR3 is built from 13 residues. Germline V gene data show CDR1 as KGHSH and CDR2 as LQKENI. The CDR3 region has the DNA TGTGCCAGCTCACCCAACGTGGACTACGAGCAGTACTTC. Protein sequence: CASSPNVDYEQYF.

This chain links TRBV5-1 with TRBJ2-5, with D hard to call. CDR3 length: 14 amino acids. The ends were cut back, 0 bases at V and 1 base at J, with 7 bases in the middle. Germline CDR1 SGHRS, CDR2 YFSETQ. CDR3 bases: TGCGCCAGCAGCTTGGGTCCGACCCAAGAGACCCAGTACTTC. Protein: CASSLGPTQETQYF.

In its sample, this clonotype was seen a few times. This chain links TRBV29-1 with TRBJ2-1; 9 bases are a match to TRBD2. Unmatched junction bases numbered 13, after V lost 4 bases and J lost 0 bases. CDR1 SQVTM and CDR2 ANQGSEA come from the germline V gene. The CDR3 is made up of 18 amino acids. In DNA, the CDR3 is TGCAGCGTTGGTAATCGAGCGGGAGGACTAAGCTCCTACAATGAGCAGTTCTTC. Protein product: CSVGNRAGGLSSYNEQFF.

The genes are TRBV6-6 and TRBJ1-5; perhaps TRBD1 as D (6 bases). The CDR3 is made up of 15 amino acids. Between the trimmed V and J ends, which lost 6 bases and 4 bases, there was a span of 16 bases. The germline V gene encodes CDR1 MNHNY and CDR2 SVGAGI (reference sequence). The CDR3 protein is CASSLLGQNNQPQHF. CDR3 DNA sequence: TGTGCCAGCAGCCTACTAGGACAGAATAATCAGCCCCAGCATTTT.

The chain joins TRBV14 to TRBJ2-1, with D unresolved. Trimming took off 4 bases at V and 11 bases at J, with 12 bases between the two ends. The CDR3 runs 12 residues. Per germline, CDR1 SGHDN and CDR2 FVKESK. CDR3 nucleotide sequence: TGTGCCAGCAGCCGAGATATAGGGCAGCAGTTCTTC. This codes for CASSRDIGQQFF.

Many counts were recorded for this clonotype. V is TRBV12-3 or TRBV12-4 and J is TRBJ2-1; D gene unclear. The CDR3 sequence is 14 residues long. V lost 6 bases and J lost 3, with 12 bases in between. CDR3 DNA: TGTGCCAGCAGCAGACACTTAAGCTACAATGAGCAGTTCTTC. It specifies CASSRHLSYNEQFF.

The table lists this clonotype with a few counts. The rearrangement uses TRBV29-1 and TRBJ1-2, with D possibly matching TRBD1 (6 bases). Germline V gives CDR1 SQVTM, CDR2 ANQGSEA. The CDR3 runs to 12 residues. V lost 6 bases and J lost 8, with 16 bases in between. CDR3 in amino acids: CSVGGAELGYTF. DNA of the CDR3: TGCAGCGTGGGGGGGGCAGAACTGGGCTACACCTTC.

This clonotype was observed a handful of times. The chain recombines TRBV11-2 with TRBJ1-1; 8 positions match TRBD1. Germline V gene lookup returns CDR1 SGHAT and CDR2 FQNNGV. The CDR3 consists of 15 residues. After removal of 6 bases from V and 4 bases from J, the junction contained 10 bases not matched to a gene. The DNA for the CDR3 is TGTGCCAGCAGTACGGACAGGGTACTGGTCACTGAAGCTTTCTTT. Amino acid sequence: CASSTDRVLVTEAFF.

In this sample, this clonotype turned up once. This chain links TRBV12-3 or TRBV12-4 with TRBJ1-5, with 7 nucleotides matching TRBD1. Germline trimming cut 6 bases from V and 2 bases from J; bases unmatched to any gene: 7. CDR3 length: 15 amino acids. CDR3 residues: CASSPGGQGNQPQHF. DNA of the CDR3: TGTGCCAGCAGCCCCGGTGGACAGGGCAATCAGCCCCAGCATTTT.

This sequence joins TRBV6-1 and TRBJ2-5, with D uncertain. The germline CDR1 and CDR2 sequences are MNHNS and SASEGT. The CDR3 sequence is 14 residues long. With 1 base removed from V and 5 bases from J, the gap between germline ends came to 11 bases. The CDR3 DNA reads TGTGCCAGCAGTGAAGGAATAGCTGAGGAGACCCAGTACTTC. Its translation is CASSEGIAEETQYF.

This clonotype has more than one count but fewer than ten. The CDR3 DNA is TGCAGTGCGTATGGGAGCGGCCGGGAAAACTATGGCTACACCTTC. It specifies CSAYGSGRENYGYTF. The chain has TRBV20-1 and TRBJ1-2; D ambiguous. Trimming removed 6 bases at V and 2 bases at J, with 19 bases between. Germline CDR1 and CDR2: DFQATT and SNEGSKA (reference sequence). The CDR3 covers 15 residues.

The chain is built from TRBV12-3 or TRBV12-4 and TRBJ1-3; unclear D gene. The CDR3 runs to 12 residues. V was trimmed by 7 bases and J by 0 bases, leaving 4 bases between them. CDR3 amino acids: CASTFSGNTIYF. The CDR3 nucleotides read TGTGCCAGCACCTTCTCTGGAAACACCATATATTTT.

The rearrangement joins TRBV6-5 to TRBJ1-5; weak D call: TRBD1 (5 bases). CDR3 length equals 14 residues. V lost 5 bases and J lost 0, with 8 bases in between. Germline assignment: CDR1 MNHEY and CDR2 SVGAGI. The CDR3 bases are TGTGCCAGCAGTACGACAGTTAGCAATCAGCCCCAGCATTTT. Its translation: CASSTTVSNQPQHF.

This clonotype has only a few counts. The CDR3 sequence: CSASEDRVYYNEQFF. The CDR3 bases are TGCAGTGCTAGTGAGGACAGGGTTTACTACAATGAGCAGTTCTTC. V gene TRBV20-1 combines with J gene TRBJ2-1; TRBD1 matches 8 bases. The CDR3 spans 15 residues. J was trimmed by 3 bases and V by 3 bases; bases with no gene match: 7. Germline V gives CDR1 DFQATT, CDR2 SNEGSKA (reference sequence).